A selection of T cell receptor beta chains follows, all from one sample in a study of blood T cell repertoires in COVID-19. Sequencing was performed with immunoSEQ multiplex PCR; in TCRdb, only in-frame clones are kept and a portion is missing. The data show about 150,000 clones, with approximately 80% seen just once and roughly 9.8% held by the top ten. Sequenced material: peripheral blood. The receptors shown here come from a woman aged 45-65 years with acute or convalescent COVID-19. CDR3s include the opening cysteine and the closing phenylalanine or tryptophan.

V gene: TRBV7-2
J gene: TRBJ2-3
CDR3 protein: CASSPQGGGDTQYF

V gene: TRBV5-5
J gene: TRBJ1-1
CDR3 protein: CASSPSHSRTEAFF

V gene: TRBV4-3
J gene: TRBJ1-3
CDR3 protein: CASSQDRGSSGNTIYF

V gene: TRBV11-2
J gene: TRBJ2-2
CDR3 protein: CASSLDLGAGTGELFF

V gene: TRBV6-1
J gene: TRBJ1-1
CDR3 protein: CASSEEPRGFF

V gene: TRBV18
J gene: TRBJ2-1
CDR3 protein: CASEPDSYNEQFF

V gene: TRBV20-1
J gene: TRBJ2-1
CDR3 protein: CSAILGSEQFF

V gene: TRBV2
J gene: TRBJ1-2
CDR3 protein: CASRRDTNYGYTF

V gene: TRBV7-2
J gene: TRBJ2-1
CDR3 protein: CASSAQRGPTYSYNEQFF

V gene: TRBV18
J gene: TRBJ1-2
CDR3 protein: CASSQGANYGYTF

V gene: TRBV5-6
J gene: TRBJ1-2
CDR3 protein: CASSLVYSNYGYTF

V gene: TRBV29-1
J gene: TRBJ1-1
CDR3 protein: CSVEDPTGDTEAFF

V gene: TRBV21-1
J gene: TRBJ1-4
CDR3 protein: CASSWGRRISDEKLFF

V gene: TRBV5-1
J gene: TRBJ1-1
CDR3 protein: CASSLALGQGANTEAFF

V gene: TRBV2
J gene: TRBJ1-6
CDR3 protein: CASGAGLRNSPLHF

V gene: TRBV5-4
J gene: TRBJ2-1
CDR3 protein: CASRTGQIYNEQFF

V gene: TRBV27
J gene: TRBJ2-7
CDR3 protein: CASSLTSGRIGEQYF

V gene: TRBV25-1
J gene: TRBJ2-5
CDR3 protein: CASSETLLWTATQYF

V gene: TRBV6-2/TRBV6-3
J gene: TRBJ2-1
CDR3 protein: CASSRLANEQFF

V gene: TRBV18
J gene: TRBJ1-1
CDR3 protein: CASSQGRGRLYNTEAFF

V gene: TRBV7-2
J gene: TRBJ1-6
CDR3 protein: CASSPRERTVTNSPLHF

V gene: TRBV6-1
J gene: TRBJ2-7
CDR3 protein: CASSEGQGFYEQYF

V gene: TRBV5-6
J gene: TRBJ2-7
CDR3 protein: CASSSGTTQYF

V gene: TRBV5-1
J gene: TRBJ2-7
CDR3 protein: CASSSNTGPYEQYF

V gene: TRBV18
J gene: TRBJ1-1
CDR3 protein: CASSPPRVVAFF

V gene: TRBV7-2
J gene: TRBJ2-5
CDR3 protein: CASSSQRGQETQYF

V gene: TRBV7-3
J gene: TRBJ2-3
CDR3 protein: CASSSQAGAVTDTQYF

V gene: TRBV19
J gene: TRBJ2-5
CDR3 protein: CASSIFGQETQYF

V gene: TRBV3-1/TRBV3-2
J gene: TRBJ1-2
CDR3 protein: CASSPRGGGYTF

V gene: TRBV7-2
J gene: TRBJ1-2
CDR3 protein: CASSLTGAYGYTF

V gene: TRBV2
J gene: TRBJ2-1
CDR3 protein: CASRDNPYNEQFF

V gene: TRBV10-3
J gene: TRBJ1-6
CDR3 protein: CAISEPGQGAYSPLHF

V gene: TRBV6-2/TRBV6-3
J gene: TRBJ2-5
CDR3 protein: CASSFGLAARKETQYF

V gene: TRBV18
J gene: TRBJ2-7
CDR3 protein: CASSPEGASPYEQYF

V gene: TRBV5-5
J gene: TRBJ1-2
CDR3 protein: CASSPGQPYGYTF

V gene: TRBV24-1
J gene: TRBJ2-1
CDR3 protein: CATSAGSEQFF

V gene: TRBV19
J gene: TRBJ2-7
CDR3 protein: CASSIIAGTTRGPFEQYF

V gene: TRBV7-3
J gene: TRBJ2-6
CDR3 protein: CASSPISGANVLTF

V gene: TRBV6-2/TRBV6-3
J gene: TRBJ1-2
CDR3 protein: CASSYGANYGYTF

V gene: TRBV7-9
J gene: TRBJ2-4
CDR3 protein: CASSPHSGTGGGAQF

V gene: TRBV4-2
J gene: TRBJ1-4
CDR3 protein: CASSQTAGATNEKLFF

V gene: TRBV5-6
J gene: TRBJ1-1
CDR3 protein: CASTGDRGRNTEAFF

V gene: TRBV2
J gene: TRBJ1-2
CDR3 protein: CASSGGGVNYGYTF

V gene: TRBV13
J gene: TRBJ2-5
CDR3 protein: CASSSGTSGGETQYF

V gene: TRBV28
J gene: TRBJ1-5
CDR3 protein: CASRVGGFEGQPQHF

V gene: TRBV27
J gene: TRBJ1-6
CDR3 protein: CASSLIGSPLHF

V gene: TRBV9
J gene: TRBJ2-2
CDR3 protein: CASSPRGSGGATGELFF

V gene: TRBV4-3
J gene: TRBJ2-2
CDR3 protein: CASSQGQGASPIGTGELFF

V gene: TRBV5-1
J gene: TRBJ2-2
CDR3 protein: CASSSTGVSTGELFF